What follows are 28 T cell receptor beta chains derived from one specimen sequenced in a study of blood T cell repertoires in COVID-19. Using immunoSEQ multiplex PCR, the repertoire was profiled, and TCRdb retains in-frame clones only, with some absent. The sample lists more than 300,000 clones, 89% occurring once. Sequenced: peripheral blood. These receptors were obtained from a woman in her twenties or thirties with COVID-19, enrolled during active disease.

The chain has TRBV7-2 and TRBJ2-1, with 7 bases aligning to TRBD2. V lost 6 bases to trimming and J lost 9 bases; unmatched junction nucleotides: 8. Germline V gives CDR1 SGHTA, CDR2 FQGNSA. The CDR3 runs 13 residues. CDR3 sequence reads: CASSSIGRGEQFF. The CDR3 DNA follows: TGTGCCAGCAGTTCCATAGGGAGGGGTGAGCAGTTCTTC.

V is TRBV7-8 and J is TRBJ1-2; D is unresolved. The germline CDR1 and CDR2 sequences are SGHVS and FQNEAQ. This CDR3 comprises 14 residues. V lost 5 bases and J lost 4, with 14 bases in between. The CDR3 DNA sequence: TGTGCCAGCAGCCCCGGGGAGGAGTCCTATGGCTACACCTTC. As protein: CASSPGEESYGYTF. Based on the CDR3 plus reference TRBV7-8 and TRBJ1-2, the full variable domain is GAGVSQSPRYKVAKRGQDVALRCDPISGHVSLFWYQQALGQGPEFLTYFQNEAQLDKSGLPSDRFFAERPEGSVSTLKIQRTQQEDSAVYLCASSPGEESYGYTFGSGTRLTVV.

The J gene is TRBJ1-6, the V gene TRBV25-1, with D perhaps matching TRBD1 (6 bases). V dropped 6 bases and J dropped 5 bases, with 14 bases sitting between them. The CDR3 consists of 15 residues. CDR1 and CDR2 from the germline V gene are MGHDK and SYGVNS. The CDR3 DNA reads TGTGCCAGCAGCGAGCAGGGGTTCAATAATTCACCCCTCCACTTT. Encoded protein: CASSEQGFNNSPLHF.

The chain uses TRBV12-3 or TRBV12-4 and TRBJ1-2; no clear D gene. V was cut by 3 bases and J by 6 bases, with 8 bases left in between. The CDR3 consists of 12 residues. This CDR3 is CASSLCGHGYTF. The DNA for the CDR3 is TGTGCCAGCAGTTTGTGCGGGCATGGCTACACCTTC.

This chain connects TRBV29-1 to TRBJ2-2; 12 nucleotides line up with TRBD2. J gave up 0 bases and V 8 bases, and 1 base lay outside the gene matches. The germline V gene has CDR1 SQVTM and CDR2 ANQGSEA. The CDR3 runs to 14 residues. Here the CDR3 DNA reads TGCAGCTCTAGCGGGGGGGCGAACACCGGGGAGCTGTTTTTT. It codes for CSSSGGANTGELFF.

V usage is TRBV9 and J usage is TRBJ1-2, with a tentative D call TRBD1 (5 bases). In germline, CDR1 is SGDLS, CDR2 YYNGEE. The CDR3 runs to 14 residues. The V and J ends lost 7 bases and 4 bases respectively, with 17 bases between them. The CDR3 DNA sequence: TGTGCCAGCGGCTCTCTGAGCACAGGCTATGGCTACACCTTC. It encodes CASGSLSTGYGYTF.

The chain combines TRBV6-1 with TRBJ2-3, with unresolved D. This CDR3 has 16 amino acids. Trimming left V 2 bases short and J 6 bases short, with 18 bases between. Germline loops: CDR1 MNHNS, CDR2 SASEGT. CDR3 DNA: TGTGCCAGCAGTGAACTGGGTACCCACACACAGGATACGCAGTATTTT. Translating gives CASSELGTHTQDTQYF.

V usage is TRBV4-1 and J usage is TRBJ2-3; TRBD2 aligns across 11 bases. Germline V CDR1 and CDR2: MGHRA, YSYEKL. The CDR3 has 16 amino acids. V shed 4 bases, J shed 2 bases, and the junction held 5 bases outside the gene matches. The CDR3 nucleotides are TGCGCCAGCAGCCTTACTAGCGGGGGACTCACAGATACGCAGTATTTT. Protein product: CASSLTSGGLTDTQYF.

This sequence joins TRBV5-5 and TRBJ1-4; 7 bases align to TRBD1. Germline V gene data show CDR1 as SGHKS and CDR2 as YYEKEE (reference sequence). J was trimmed by 8 bases and V by 0 bases; bases with no gene match: 7. This CDR3 is built from 15 residues. Here the CDR3 reads CASSLEDRSGEKLFF. For the CDR3, the DNA is TGTGCCAGCAGCTTGGAGGACAGGTCGGGGGAAAAACTGTTTTTT. Variable domain in full (rest from reference TRBV5-5 and TRBJ1-4): DAGVTQSPTHLIKTRGQQVTLRCSPISGHKSVSWYQQVLGQGPQFIFQYYEKEERGRGNFPDRFSARQFPNYSSELNVNALLLGDSALYLCASSLEDRSGEKLFFGSGTQLSVL.

This clone was picked up a small number of times. V gene TRBV11-2 combines with J gene TRBJ2-7; maybe TRBD1 (6 bases). CDR3 size: 16 residues. V was trimmed by 1 base and J by 4 bases, leaving 17 bases between them. The germline V gene has CDR1 SGHAT and CDR2 FQNNGV. This chain's CDR3 is CASSLGDGAGAYEQYF. CDR3 nucleotides: TGTGCCAGCAGCTTAGGGGATGGGGCAGGGGCATACGAGCAGTACTTC.

The chain joins TRBV18 to TRBJ1-4, with TRBD1 matching 7 bases. CDR1 KGHSH and CDR2 LQKENI come from the germline V gene. J lost 0 bases, V lost 5 bases, and 3 bases had no gene match. The CDR3 covers 15 residues. The CDR3 DNA follows: TGTGCCAGCTCAGCAACAGGGGCAACTAATGAAAAACTGTTTTTT. This sequence encodes CASSATGATNEKLFF.

The chain has TRBV7-9 and TRBJ1-5, with D possibly matching TRBD1 (5 bases). Germline CDR1 is SEHNR and CDR2 is FQNEAQ (reference sequence). The ends were cut back, 4 bases at V and 7 bases at J, with 11 bases in the middle. This CDR3 is built from 13 residues. In DNA, the CDR3 is TGTGCCAGCAGCTGGGGGGTCGGGCAGCCCCAGCATTTT. Amino acid sequence: CASSWGVGQPQHF.

The rearrangement links TRBV6-1 to TRBJ2-4, with D possibly TRBD1 on 5 matching bases. The CDR3 runs 16 residues. CDR1 is MNHNS and CDR2 is SASEGT in the germline V gene. The V and J ends lost 2 bases and 7 bases respectively, with 18 bases between them. CDR3 sequence reads: CASSELSTVTRNIQYF. The CDR3 nucleotides are TGTGCCAGCAGTGAACTTTCGACAGTAACGAGGAACATTCAGTACTTC.

This chain joins TRBV6-2 or TRBV6-3 and TRBJ2-7; weak D call: TRBD2 (6 bases). This CDR3 comprises 15 residues. V gave up 5 bases and J gave up 6 bases, with 20 bases separating them. From germline, CDR1 is MNHEY and CDR2 SVGEGT. Written as DNA, the CDR3 is TGTGCCAGCAGTACTCCCGGGGAGGAGCGAACCGAGCAGTACTTC. This codes for CASSTPGEERTEQYF.

The chain joins TRBV23-1 to TRBJ1-6, with D uncertain. TRBV23-1 is assigned to the ORF class and has an uncertain function. CDR3 length: 15 amino acids. The V gene lost 4 bases and the J gene lost 4 bases, with 11 bases spanning the gap. The CDR3, as DNA: TGCGCCAGCAGTCCCCGCAGGCGATATAATTCACCCCTCCACTTT. This translates into CASSPRRRYNSPLHF.

The DNA of the CDR3 is TGTGCCAGTAGTATTCTAACCTTAGGGACAGGGTTGGATGGCTACACCTTC. As protein: CASSILTLGTGLDGYTF. The rearrangement links TRBV19 to TRBJ1-2; 9 nucleotides line up with TRBD1. This CDR3 has 17 residues. Germline assignment: CDR1 LNHDA and CDR2 SQIVND (reference sequence). Trimming took 3 bases from V and 6 from J; bases not matched to a gene: 14.

The chain carries TRBV5-5 and TRBJ2-3; a weak D match, TRBD2 (6 bases). The length of the CDR3 is 14 residues. Germline V gene sequence: CDR1 SGHKS, CDR2 YYEKEE (reference sequence). The V end lost 4 bases, the J end lost 5 bases, and 14 bases lay between the germline ends. The CDR3, as DNA: TGTGCCAGCAGCCCGGGACTCTCGGGAGATACGCAGTATTTT. Amino acid sequence: CASSPGLSGDTQYF.

The rearrangement links TRBV5-6 to TRBJ2-5; 8 positions match TRBD1. The CDR3 extends over 13 amino acids. Germline assignment: CDR1 SGHDT and CDR2 YYEEEE. Losses at the gene ends were 4 bases for V and 7 bases for J; bases not matched to a gene: 6. In nucleotides, the CDR3 is TGTGCCAGCAGCCTGGACAGGGTGGGGACCCAGTACTTC. This sequence encodes CASSLDRVGTQYF.

The chain links TRBV7-3 to TRBJ2-1, with D hard to call. The V end was cut by 5 bases, the J end by 7 bases, with 12 bases between. Per the germline V gene, CDR1 is SGHTA and CDR2 is FQGTGA. The CDR3 covers 13 residues. CDR3 coding DNA: TGTGCCAGCAGCGTAAGTGGGCGTAATGAGCAGTTCTTC. It encodes CASSVSGRNEQFF.

This rearrangement joins TRBV10-3 to TRBJ1-5; D is unresolved. This CDR3 has 12 amino acids. V was shortened by 4 bases and J by 6 bases, with 7 bases between the two germline ends. The germline CDR1 and CDR2 sequences are ENHRY and SYGVKD. CDR3: CAISAGSQPQHF. DNA for the CDR3: TGTGCCATCAGTGCCGGGTCTCAGCCCCAGCATTTT.

V gene TRBV6-5 combines with J gene TRBJ1-2; 10 bases are a match to TRBD1. The V segment lost 5 bases and the J segment 9 bases; nucleotides outside the gene matches: 6. CDR3 size: 13 residues. Germline V gene lookup returns CDR1 MNHEY and CDR2 SVGAGI. Written as DNA, the CDR3 is TGTGCCAGCAGTCCTGACAGGGGGCAACGCTACACCTTC. Translation gives CASSPDRGQRYTF.

Regarding this clone: This specimen includes other DNA sequences encoding the same CDR3. V and J are TRBV28 and TRBJ1-5, with a possible D match to TRBD1 (6 bases). V was trimmed by 5 bases and J by 2 bases, leaving 7 bases between them. Germline V gene lookup returns CDR1 MDHEN and CDR2 SYDVKM. The CDR3 extends over 13 amino acids. CDR3 DNA: TGTGCCAGCAGTGAGGGGGGCAATCAGCCCCAGCATTTT. Translated: CASSEGGNQPQHF.

This chain joins TRBV11-2 and TRBJ2-3; no reliable D call. The CDR3 runs 12 residues. Trimming left V 4 bases short and J 0 bases short, with 2 bases between. Germline V CDR1 and CDR2: SGHAT, FQNNGV. This chain's CDR3 is CASSSSTDTQYF. CDR3 sequence (DNA): TGTGCCAGCAGCTCTAGCACAGATACGCAGTATTTT.

The chain recombines TRBV9 with TRBJ2-7; D is perhaps TRBD1 (6 bases). The CDR3 runs to 14 residues. V lost 7 bases to trimming and J lost 3 bases, with 17 bases between them. CDR1 is SGDLS, CDR2 YYNGEE, per germline. CDR3: CASSLGAPNYEQYF. The CDR3 DNA is TGTGCCAGCTCCCTGGGGGCCCCCAACTACGAGCAGTACTTC.

CDR3 sequence reads: CASSLEGQGAYGYTF. CDR3 DNA sequence: TGTGCCAGCAGCTTGGAGGGCCAGGGGGCATATGGCTACACCTTC. The V call is TRBV5-8, the J call TRBJ1-2; TRBD1 aligns across 8 bases. Trimming took 0 bases from V and 5 from J; bases not matched to a gene: 6. The CDR3 loop spans 15 amino acids. The germline CDR1 and CDR2 sequences are SGHTS and YDEGEE.

V is TRBV30 and J is TRBJ1-2; maybe TRBD1 (5 bases). Germline V gene sequence: CDR1 GTSNPN, CDR2 SVGIG (reference sequence). This CDR3 spans 11 amino acids. V lost 3 bases to trimming and J lost 5 bases, with 7 bases between them. The CDR3 loop is CAWSKGYGYTF. CDR3 coding DNA: TGTGCCTGGAGCAAGGGGTATGGCTACACCTTC.

The V gene is TRBV6-5, the J gene TRBJ2-5, with 12 bases lining up with TRBD2. The junction had 0 bases not matched to a gene; V was cut back by 2 bases and J by 5 bases. The germline gives CDR1 MNHEY, CDR2 SVGAGI. The length of the CDR3 is 14 residues. The CDR3 nucleotides are TGTGCCAGCAGTTACCTAGCGGGGGGGGAGACCCAGTACTTC. Translation gives CASSYLAGGETQYF.

J is TRBJ1-5 and V is TRBV5-6; TRBD1 matches 7 bases. J was trimmed by 3 bases and V by 5 bases; bases with no gene match: 5. Germline V lookup: CDR1 SGHDT, CDR2 YYEEEE. This CDR3 is built from 14 residues. CDR3 nucleotide sequence: TGTGCCAGCAGACGACAGGGATTCAATCAGCCCCAGCATTTT. The encoded protein is CASRRQGFNQPQHF.